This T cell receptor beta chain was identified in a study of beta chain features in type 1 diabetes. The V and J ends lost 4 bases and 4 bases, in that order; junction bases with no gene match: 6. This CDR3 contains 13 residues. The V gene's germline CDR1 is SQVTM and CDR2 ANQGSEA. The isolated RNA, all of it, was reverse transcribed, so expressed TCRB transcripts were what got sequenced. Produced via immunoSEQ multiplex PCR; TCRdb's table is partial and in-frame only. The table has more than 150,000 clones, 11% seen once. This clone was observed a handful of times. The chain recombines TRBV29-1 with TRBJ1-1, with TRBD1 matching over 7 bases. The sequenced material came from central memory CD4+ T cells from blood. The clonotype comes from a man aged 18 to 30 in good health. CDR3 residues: CSVGQGPGTEAFF. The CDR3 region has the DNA TGCAGCGTTGGACAGGGTCCCGGCACTGAAGCTTTCTTT.